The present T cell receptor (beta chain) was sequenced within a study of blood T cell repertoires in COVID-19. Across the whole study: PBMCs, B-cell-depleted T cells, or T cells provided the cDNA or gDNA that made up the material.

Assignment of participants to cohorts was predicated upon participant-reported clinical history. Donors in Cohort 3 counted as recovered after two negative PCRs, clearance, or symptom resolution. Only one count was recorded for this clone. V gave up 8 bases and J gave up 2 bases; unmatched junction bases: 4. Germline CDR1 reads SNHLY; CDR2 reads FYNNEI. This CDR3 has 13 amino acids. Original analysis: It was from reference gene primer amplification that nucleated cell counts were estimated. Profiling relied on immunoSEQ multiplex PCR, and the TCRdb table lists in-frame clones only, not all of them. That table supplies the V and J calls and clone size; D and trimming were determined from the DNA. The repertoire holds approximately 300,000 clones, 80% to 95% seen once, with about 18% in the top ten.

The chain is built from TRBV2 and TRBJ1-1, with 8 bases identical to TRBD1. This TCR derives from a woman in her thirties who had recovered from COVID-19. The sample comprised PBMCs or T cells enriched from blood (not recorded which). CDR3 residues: CASWDRLNTEAFF. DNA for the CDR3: TGTGCCAGCTGGGACAGGCTTAACACTGAAGCTTTCTTT.